This T cell receptor (beta chain) was sequenced in a study of T cell responses to AZD1222 COVID-19 vaccine. This CDR3 contains 14 residues. Germline CDR1 is LNHNV and CDR2 is YYDKDF (reference sequence). Trimming shortened V by 9 bases and J by 5 bases, and 20 bases separated the two germline ends. Only in-frame clones appear in the TCRdb table, and some are missing; sequencing was by immunoSEQ multiplex PCR. The repertoire consists of approximately 77,000 clones, with around 92% occurring once and the leading ten covering 5.5% to 9%. This clone was recorded a few times. The origin of this receptor is an adult in good health. The J gene is TRBJ2-7, the V gene TRBV15; perhaps TRBD2 as D (8 bases). Sequencing used peripheral blood, obtained on day 0 of MenACWY control vaccination. CDR3: CATSGDRGNHEQYF. The CDR3 DNA reads TGTGCCACTAGCGGGGACAGAGGAAACCACGAGCAGTACTTC.